This TCR beta chain is drawn from a study of CD8 T cells in ankylosing spondylitis. Trimming pared 5 bases from V and 8 bases from J, leaving 11 bases between. CDR3 length: 12 residues. Germline assignment: CDR1 SGHAT and CDR2 FQNNGV. MiXCR, applied by TCRdb to the 5' RACE reads, yields one record per CDR3 protein. In the table there are roughly 180,000 distinct CDR3 sequences, around a tenth of which are singletons. What was sequenced was blood, either unsorted or a sorted T cell fraction (not recorded which). This TCR derives from a female donor with ankylosing spondylitis or in good health (not recorded which). The chain has TRBV11-2 and TRBJ2-3; D not resolved. The CDR3 loop is CASSPSLGTQYF. The DNA for the CDR3 is TGTGCCAGCAGCCCGAGCCTGGGTACGCAGTATTTT.